This paragraph covers one T cell receptor (beta chain) sequence. The antigen it recognizes is unknown. Base qualities are missing; no much larger clone stands one base away. These data come from a study of shared clonotypes between healthy human individuals (dated by TCRdb to about 2020). About the investigation overall: A couple of women and a few men aged 18 to 49 years were included in the cohort. Blood TCR repertoires of several healthy adults were deeply sequenced to estimate repertoire size and the extent of clonotype sharing between individuals. Per donor, three plates each were used for CD4 naive and CD4 memory, two for CD8 naive, and one for CD8 memory. Between about 0.94 and 10 billion PBMCs per donor were obtained by leukapheresis. Libraries were prepared and TCR repertoires were sequenced by different laboratories using diverse techniques, in order to increase sequencing depth and limit assay-specific biases.

CDR1 SGHVS and CDR2 FNYEAQ were looked up in the germline V gene. V loses 8 bases of germline sequence and J loses 2 bases, and the interval between the two ends is 10 bases. The CDR3 runs 12 residues from the cysteine to the phenylalanine. Only the CDR3 DNA stays, 36 bases, in frame from base 1. TCR CDR3 regions were amplified from genomic DNA by multiplex PCR using the deep immunoSEQ assay. Genomic DNA extracted from each cell subset was distributed evenly over all wells of several immunoSEQ 96-well plates, and each plate served as one replicate. For sorted subsets, each replicate PCR was loaded with 150 to 250 ng genomic DNA, equivalent to about 30,000 T cell genomes. Purified libraries were quantified with a Qubit 3.0 fluorometer, sized on a Bioanalyzer 2100, and re-quantified with the KAPA Library Quantification kit. A separate single-read 150-cycle Illumina NextSeq 550 flow cell was used to sequence each immunoSEQ 96-well plate. On the study's bioinformatics: Because the immunoSEQ output held only junctional sequences and lacked quality scores, the filtering could not match the filtering applied to full-length reads. To assign V/J genes and CDR3, sequences were annotated using PyIR, a Python wrapper for IgBLAST v1.9, with IMGT germline references. Reads were removed for weak V/J assignments (E-value above 1e-6), missing CDR3, stop codons, out-of-frame junctions, or ambiguous translated residues. A V3J clonotype was defined by an identical inferred V gene, J gene, and CDR3 amino acid sequence. Percentage overlap between repertoires was computed as shared unique clonotypes divided by the size of the smaller repertoire. Three approaches were used to assess repertoire richness: RTK rarefaction, the Chao1 estimator, and Recon v2.1 estimates of unobserved clonotypes. OLGA was used to compute generation probabilities for all TCRbeta clonotypes that the gDNA method yielded from a few donors. Held by TCRdb, this immuneACCESS table contains in-frame sequences only and omits some clones. Under half of the omission traces to an unresolved V gene where checked; the cause of the rest is unknown. The D gene and trimming were derived from the DNA, and the V and J assignments and clone size from that table. The sample table holds nearly 2 million clones, of which 85% to 95% were seen once. The top ten clonotypes cover 1% to 1.5% of the sample.

What the work shows at the level of the full study, not this receptor alone: Pairwise subsampling indicated that sequencing depth was expected to affect the degree of clonotype sharing among donors. Even with the large sequencing depth, rarefaction of the sorted-subset datasets indicated that sequencing was incomplete. Compared with non-shared clonotypes, the clonotypes found in all four sorted-subset donors had higher generation probabilities. The small number of donors limited the genetic and exposure-history diversity represented. Sharing across a few donors was observed for around 4.8% of naive CD4, less than 4% of naive CD8, 2.3% of memory CD4, and approximately 0.41% of memory CD8 clonotypes. Naive subsets generally had larger estimated clonotype richness than memory subsets. Only blood was sampled, and tissue TCR repertoires likely differ from those in blood.

For the CD8 naive samples, CD45RO-negative cells were positively selected for CCR7, yielding a CD45RA+CCR7+ population from which TemRA cells were excluded. Healthy HIV-negative adults with no recently reported acute infections or vaccinations were included as donors. Every donor was a Caucasian adult living in Nashville, Tennessee, USA. Blood was obtained by leukapheresis, after which PBMCs were separated by Ficoll-Histopaque density gradient centrifugation and cryopreserved in liquid nitrogen vapor phase. Purity and quantity of every magnetically sorted T cell population were checked by analytical flow cytometry. From each sorted fraction, genomic DNA was isolated and quantified by UV absorbance on a Nanodrop 2000c.

The receptor's source is a man younger than 35 in good health. Sequenced sample: naive CD8+ T cells sorted from blood. The cell subset or site label corresponds to: CD45RA+CCR7+. The chain is assembled from TRBV7-6 and TRBJ2-7, and possibly TRBD1, on 6 matching bases. The DNA sequence is as follows: TGTGCCAGCCGGGACACCACCTACGAGCAGTACTTC. Its protein product is CASRDTTYEQYF.